The 20 T cell receptor beta chains below all came from one sample that was sequenced in a study of T cell therapy after organ transplantation. TCRdb's copy holds only in-frame clones and misses some; the assay was immunoSEQ multiplex PCR. This table holds 45,000 to 50,000 clones, about 94% found once. What these receptors recognize is not known. The sample consisted of CD8+ T cells from blood, taken before autologous CMV-specific T cell therapy. Receptors were obtained from a human patient who had received a solid organ transplant and had CMV disease.

The chain employs TRBV4-2 and TRBJ2-7; 11 bases agree with TRBD2. V gave up 4 bases and J gave up 2 bases; unmatched junction bases: 7. CDR3 length: 16 amino acids. Germline V gene data show CDR1 as LGHNA and CDR2 as YNFKEQ. In nucleotides, the CDR3 is TGTGCCAGCAGCCGGGTGTTAGCGGGGGGGACCTACGAGCAGTACTTC. It translates to CASSRVLAGGTYEQYF.

This chain joins TRBV4-2 and TRBJ2-5; D is unclear. Trimming removed 0 bases at V and 0 bases at J, with 8 bases between. The CDR3 contains 15 residues. Germline V lookup: CDR1 LGHNA, CDR2 YNFKEQ. CDR3 in amino acids: CASSQEMRNQETQYF. The CDR3 coding sequence is TGTGCCAGCAGCCAAGAGATGCGGAACCAAGAGACCCAGTACTTC.

This clone appeared a few times. The chain combines TRBV15 with TRBJ2-7; TRBD1 matches 8 bases. The CDR3 contains 15 residues. Germline CDR1 and CDR2: LNHNV and YYDKDF (reference sequence). V gave up 5 bases and J gave up 1 base; unmatched junction bases: 7. The CDR3 DNA reads TGTGCCACCAGCCAACAAACAGGGGGATCCTACGAGCAGTACTTC. Amino acid sequence: CATSQQTGGSYEQYF.

The rearrangement uses TRBV11-2 and TRBJ1-5, with D uncertain. In germline, CDR1 is SGHAT, CDR2 FQNNGV. Trimming removed 5 bases from V and 0 bases from J, with 8 bases in between. The CDR3 has 14 residues. CDR3 DNA: TGTGCCAGCAGCGATCCCTATAGCAATCAGCCCCAGCATTTT. Translating gives CASSDPYSNQPQHF.

CDR3 DNA sequence: TGTGCCAGCAGCGTTGATCCTAGCGGGGTTGCGAACACCGGGGAGCTGTTTTTT. Protein: CASSVDPSGVANTGELFF. This sequence joins TRBV9 and TRBJ2-2, with 9 positions matching TRBD2. This CDR3 comprises 18 residues. Trimming removed 2 bases from V and 0 bases from J; junction bases left unmatched: 8. Germline V lookup: CDR1 SGDLS, CDR2 YYNGEE. Drawing the rest from reference TRBV9 and TRBJ2-2, the complete variable domain is DSGVTQTPKHLITATGQRVTLRCSPRSGDLSVYWYQQSLDQGLQFLIQYYNGEERAKGNILERFSAQQFPDLHSELNLSSLELGDSALYFCASSVDPSGVANTGELFFGEGSRLTVL.

This clone was detected once. The chain couples TRBV27 to TRBJ2-5; D is perhaps TRBD1 or TRBD2 (5 bases each). V shed 0 bases and J shed 5 bases, with 19 bases lying between them. The germline V gene has CDR1 MNHEY and CDR2 SMNVEV (reference sequence). The CDR3 consists of 17 residues. CDR3: CASSLSSGAEVTETQYF. The CDR3 nucleotides read TGTGCCAGCAGTTTATCGTCCGGGGCCGAAGTGACGGAGACCCAGTACTTC.

CDR3 DNA: TGTGCCAGCAGCCCGACGGCCCCGGGAGGAAACACCATATATTTT. Residues: CASSPTAPGGNTIYF. The chain links TRBV11-2 to TRBJ1-3, with D unresolved. The CDR3 is made up of 15 amino acids. The germline V and J ends were trimmed by 5 bases and 4 bases, with 15 bases remaining between them. The germline V gene encodes CDR1 SGHAT and CDR2 FQNNGV.

The chain couples TRBV5-1 to TRBJ2-5; D perhaps matches TRBD1 (7 bases). This CDR3 has 20 amino acids. CDR1 is SGHRS and CDR2 is YFSETQ in the germline V gene. V dropped 4 bases and J dropped 1 base, with 29 bases sitting between them. Written as DNA, the CDR3 is TGCGCCAGCAGCCTACTAACAGGTGCCCCCGCGGAGGGGGCCCAAGAGACCCAGTACTTC. Translated: CASSLLTGAPAEGAQETQYF.

The rearrangement joins TRBV30 to TRBJ2-7; D is possibly TRBD1 (6 bases). Germline values: CDR1 GTSNPN, CDR2 SVGIG (reference sequence). The CDR3 spans 11 residues. Trimming took off 5 bases at V and 2 bases at J, with 7 bases between the two ends. CDR3 in DNA: TGTGCCTGGGGGGACACCTACGAGCAGTACTTC. The encoded protein is CAWGDTYEQYF.

The chain employs TRBV6-5 and TRBJ2-7; 8 bases map to TRBD2. Germline-derived CDR1 and CDR2 are MNHEY and SVGAGI. There are 14 residues in the CDR3. Unmatched junction bases numbered 4, after V lost 0 bases and J lost 6 bases. CDR3 protein: CASSYSSAGGEQYF. CDR3 DNA: TGTGCCAGCAGTTACTCCTCGGCGGGGGGCGAGCAGTACTTC.

The chain uses TRBV29-1 and TRBJ1-1; possibly TRBD1 for D (5 bases). The CDR3 extends over 15 amino acids. V was clipped by 7 bases and J by 1 base, with 19 bases between them. The germline V gene encodes CDR1 SQVTM and CDR2 ANQGSEA. This CDR3 is CSAAAGRFSNTEAFF. DNA of the CDR3: TGCAGCGCCGCCGCAGGGAGGTTCTCGAACACTGAAGCTTTCTTT.

The V gene is TRBV30, the J gene TRBJ1-2, with TRBD1 matching over 7 bases. V dropped 3 bases and J dropped 6; count of bases not matched to a gene: 16. Germline CDR1 GTSNPN, CDR2 SVGIG (reference sequence). This CDR3 has 16 residues. CDR3 loop: CAWRDRQGLIPDGYTF. DNA for the CDR3: TGTGCCTGGAGAGATAGACAGGGACTTATCCCCGATGGCTACACCTTC.

The chain recombines TRBV4-1 with TRBJ1-5, with a weak D call TRBD1 (6 bases). CDR3 length: 15 residues. CDR1 and CDR2 (germline): MGHRA, YSYEKL. V shed 0 bases and J shed 3 bases, with 9 bases lying between them. Here the CDR3 DNA reads TGCGCCAGCAGCCAAGAGCCAGGGGACAATCAGCCCCAGCATTTT. Residues: CASSQEPGDNQPQHF.

The chain employs TRBV7-9 and TRBJ1-1; weak D call: TRBD1 (6 bases). Trimming took off 1 base at V and 7 bases at J, with 7 bases between the two ends. The CDR3 covers 12 residues. CDR1 SEHNR and CDR2 FQNEAQ come from the germline V gene (reference sequence). This chain's CDR3 is CASSLGTVEAFF. DNA of the CDR3: TGTGCCAGCAGCTTAGGGACAGTTGAAGCTTTCTTT.

The chain joins TRBV6-4 to TRBJ2-2; D remains ambiguous. Trimming removed 0 bases at V and 0 bases at J, with 8 bases between. The CDR3 is 16 residues long. CDR1 and CDR2 from the germline V gene are MRHNA and SNTAGT. This CDR3 reads CASSDSAQTNTGELFF. CDR3 coding DNA: TGTGCCAGCAGTGACTCGGCGCAAACGAACACCGGGGAGCTGTTTTTT.

This clone was recorded a few times. The genes are TRBV6-1 and TRBJ2-7; D remains unclear. CDR3 length equals 15 residues. Germline V gene lookup returns CDR1 MNHNS and CDR2 SASEGT. V lost 4 bases, J lost 5 bases, and 18 bases lay in between. The CDR3 DNA follows: TGTGCCAGCAGTGGTTTAGTGGACCTAGGGAACGAGCAGTACTTC. Its protein product is CASSGLVDLGNEQYF.

The V gene is TRBV19, the J gene TRBJ1-1, with unresolved D. The V end lost 0 bases, the J end lost 5 bases, and 10 bases lay between the germline ends. The CDR3 totals 14 residues. The germline V gene has CDR1 LNHDA and CDR2 SQIVND (reference sequence). The CDR3 nucleotides read TGTGCCAGTAGTATAGATTTGGGTTGGACTGAAGCTTTCTTT. Protein sequence: CASSIDLGWTEAFF. Full variable domain (missing parts from reference TRBV19 and TRBJ1-1): DGGITQSPKYLFRKEGQNVTLSCEQNLNHDAMYWYRQDPGQGLRLIYYSQIVNDFQKGDIAEGYSVSREKKESFPLTVTSAQKNPTAFYLCASSIDLGWTEAFFGQGTRLTVV.

This chain connects TRBV19 to TRBJ1-5; D not resolved. V was cut by 5 bases and J by 0 bases, with 17 bases left in between. The germline V gene encodes CDR1 LNHDA and CDR2 SQIVND (reference sequence). This CDR3 comprises 17 residues. The CDR3 sequence: CASSSAGSGYSNQPQHF. CDR3 bases: TGTGCCAGTAGTTCGGCAGGATCGGGCTATAGCAATCAGCCCCAGCATTTT.

The chain is built from TRBV5-6 and TRBJ1-5; D is perhaps TRBD1 (5 bases). Germline lookup yields CDR1 SGHDT and CDR2 YYEEEE. Trimming cost V 0 bases and J 7 bases, with 8 bases left between them. The CDR3 runs 13 residues. The CDR3 DNA reads as TGTGCCAGCAGCTTGGCCGGGGGACAGCCCCAGCATTTT. This gives the protein CASSLAGGQPQHF.

The CDR3 here is CASSVVSGAGELFF. Here the CDR3 DNA reads TGTGCCAGCAGCGTAGTTTCTGGCGCCGGGGAGCTGTTTTTT. The rearrangement links TRBV9 to TRBJ2-2; D gene unclear. The CDR3 extends over 14 amino acids. The V end lost 0 bases, the J end lost 6 bases, and 9 bases lay between the germline ends. CDR1 SGDLS and CDR2 YYNGEE come from the germline V gene.